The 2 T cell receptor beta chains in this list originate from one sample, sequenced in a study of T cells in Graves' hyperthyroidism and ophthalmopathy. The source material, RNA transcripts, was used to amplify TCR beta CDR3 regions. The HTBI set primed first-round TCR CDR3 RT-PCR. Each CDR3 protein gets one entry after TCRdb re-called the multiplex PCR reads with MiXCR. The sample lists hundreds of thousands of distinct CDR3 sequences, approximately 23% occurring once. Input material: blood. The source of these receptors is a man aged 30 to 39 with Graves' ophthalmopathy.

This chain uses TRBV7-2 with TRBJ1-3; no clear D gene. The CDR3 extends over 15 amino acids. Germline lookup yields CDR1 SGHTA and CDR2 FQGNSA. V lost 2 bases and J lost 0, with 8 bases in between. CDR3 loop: CASSLTRASGNTIYF. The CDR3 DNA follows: TGTGCCAGCAGCTTAACCCGGGCCTCTGGAAACACCATATATTTT.

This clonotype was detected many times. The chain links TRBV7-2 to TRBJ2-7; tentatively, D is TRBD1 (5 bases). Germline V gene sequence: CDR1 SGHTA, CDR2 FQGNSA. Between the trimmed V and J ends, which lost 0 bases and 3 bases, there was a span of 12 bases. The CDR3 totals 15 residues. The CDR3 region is CASSLAPGYRYEQYF. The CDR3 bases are TGTGCCAGCAGCTTAGCCCCAGGGTACCGCTACGAGCAGTACTTC. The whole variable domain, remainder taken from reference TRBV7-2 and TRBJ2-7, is GAGVSQSPSNKVTEKGKDVELRCDPISGHTALYWYRQSLGQGLEFLIYFQGNSAPDKSGLPSDRFSAERTGGSVSTLTIQRTQQEDSAVYLCASSLAPGYRYEQYFGPGTRLTVT.